The source of this T cell receptor (beta chain) is a study of cytomegalovirus exposure and HLA in healthy donors. CDR1 is SGHVT, CDR2 SQSDAQ, per germline. V lost 1 base, J lost 4 bases, and 10 bases stayed unmatched. This CDR3 is built from 18 residues. Primers for the PCR totalled 60 Vbeta and 13 Jbeta. Sequencing used immunoSEQ multiplex PCR; TCRdb keeps in-frame clones, though not all of them. The profile covers some 190,000 clones, with 82% appearing a single time and 1.5% to 1.7% taken by the ten largest. V usage is TRBV7-4 and J usage is TRBJ2-3; TRBD2 matches 11 bases. Specimen: PBMCs. The receptor comes from a man aged 40-50 years in good health and CMV-seronegative. The CDR3 nucleotides read TGTGCCAGCAGCTTAGTAAGGGAACTAGCGGGAGTGCCAGATACGCAGTATTTT. Amino acid sequence: CASSLVRELAGVPDTQYF.